Below are 14 T cell receptor beta chains sequenced from a single sample in a study of technical replicates of blood from a few donors. Sequencing used immunoSEQ multiplex PCR; TCRdb keeps in-frame clones, though not all of them. Of 65,000 to 70,000 clones listed, 80% to 90% are singletons. The specimen sequenced was PBMCs. The receptors stem from a human donor in good health. Some clones in this sample may be carry-over from other donors' samples.

V gene TRBV6-4 combines with J gene TRBJ1-5; TRBD1 matches 8 bases. Germline loops: CDR1 MRHNA, CDR2 SNTAGT. Trimming removed 2 bases from V and 7 bases from J; junction bases left unmatched: 1. CDR3 length: 13 amino acids. CDR3 in amino acids: CASSDGTGQPQHF. The CDR3 nucleotides are TGTGCCAGCAGTGACGGGACAGGACAGCCCCAGCATTTT.

The chain links TRBV5-6 to TRBJ2-6, with TRBD1 matching 7 bases. Trimming removed 4 bases from V and 0 bases from J; junction bases left unmatched: 1. This CDR3 region has 15 residues. Germline-derived CDR1 and CDR2 are SGHDT and YYEEEE. The CDR3 loop reads CASSGTDSGANVLTF. CDR3 nucleotides: TGTGCCAGCAGCGGGACAGACTCTGGGGCCAACGTCCTGACTTTC. Based on the CDR3 plus reference TRBV5-6 and TRBJ2-6, the full variable domain is DAGVTQSPTHLIKTRGQQVTLRCSPKSGHDTVSWYQQALGQGPQFIFQYYEEEERQRGNFPDRFSGHQFPNYSSELNVNALLLGDSALYLCASSGTDSGANVLTFGAGSRLTVL.

V usage is TRBV11-2 and J usage is TRBJ1-1, with D uncertain. The CDR3 sequence is 13 residues long. V lost 1 base and J 6 bases, leaving 9 bases between the germline ends. CDR1 and CDR2 from the germline V gene are SGHAT and FQNNGV. The CDR3 protein is CASSLVVRSEAFF. The CDR3 region has the DNA TGTGCCAGCAGCTTAGTGGTCAGATCTGAAGCTTTCTTT.

The chain links TRBV10-3 to TRBJ2-1; 12 nucleotides line up with TRBD2. The junction had 20 bases not matched to a gene; V was cut back by 7 bases and J by 7 bases. Germline CDR1 is ENHRY and CDR2 is SYGVKD. The CDR3 is made up of 19 amino acids. The CDR3 nucleotides are TGTGCCATCATTGGCCAAGAGGCTAGCGGGAGGGCCCGATTAAATGAGCAGTTCTTC. Protein: CAIIGQEASGRARLNEQFF.

CDR3: CASSEPRGTLDTQYF. The CDR3 bases are TGCGCCAGCAGTGAGCCCAGGGGGACTTTGGATACGCAGTATTTT. The chain uses TRBV10-2 and TRBJ2-3, with a tentative D call TRBD1 (7 bases). Deletions cut 2 bases from V and 6 bases from J, with 15 bases between. The CDR3 is 15 residues long. Germline CDR1 reads WSHSY; CDR2 reads SAAADI.

This clone was seen just once. The chain employs TRBV25-1 and TRBJ2-7, with D possibly TRBD1 on 5 matching bases. V was trimmed by 7 bases and J by 7 bases, leaving 17 bases between them. The CDR3 is made up of 13 amino acids. Germline CDR1 reads MGHDK; CDR2 reads SYGVNS. The CDR3 spells CASMTAGVGEQYF. For the CDR3, the DNA is TGTGCCAGCATGACAGCTGGTGTCGGAGAGCAGTACTTC.

The chain recombines TRBV11-2 with TRBJ2-5; D ambiguous. Per germline, CDR1 SGHAT and CDR2 FQNNGV. V lost 0 bases and J lost 2, with 7 bases in between. The CDR3 runs to 14 residues. CDR3 DNA: TGTGCCAGCAGCTTAGAGGCGGCACAAGAGACCCAGTACTTC. This encodes CASSLEAAQETQYF.

The chain combines TRBV6-1 with TRBJ1-2; D is unresolved. Germline V lookup: CDR1 MNHNS, CDR2 SASEGT. There are 12 residues in the CDR3. V shed 1 base and J shed 13 bases, with 13 bases lying between them. CDR3 loop: CASSEEEVPSTF. In DNA form, the CDR3 reads TGTGCCAGCAGTGAAGAGGAGGTCCCCTCCACCTTC.

V gene TRBV5-4 combines with J gene TRBJ1-2, with D perhaps TRBD1 (5 bases). Looked up from germline, CDR1 is SGHNT and CDR2 is YYREEE (reference sequence). The germline V and J ends were trimmed by 0 bases and 6 bases, with 9 bases remaining between them. The CDR3 consists of 13 residues. In nucleotides, the CDR3 is TGTGCCAGCAGCTTGGGGGGGGTTAATGGCTACACCTTC. Encoded protein: CASSLGGVNGYTF.

This chain links TRBV6-6 with TRBJ2-1, with D maybe TRBD2 (5 bases). The ends were cut back, 2 bases at V and 9 bases at J, with 17 bases in the middle. Per germline, CDR1 MNHNY and CDR2 SVGAGI (reference sequence). CDR3 size: 15 residues. CDR3 DNA: TGTGCCAGCAGTTACCTAGGCGGGCGAGCCCTTGAGCAGTTCTTC. Translated, it gives CASSYLGGRALEQFF.

The CDR3 DNA reads as TGTGCCAGCAGCTCCCGACTCTCCGATCAGCCCCAGCATTTT. This gives the protein CASSSRLSDQPQHF. This rearrangement joins TRBV21-1 to TRBJ1-5. TRBV21-1 is tagged as a pseudogene. The CDR3 runs to 14 residues.

CDR3 residues: CASSFLAGAGTGELFF. CDR3 coding DNA: TGCGCCAGCAGCTTTCTAGCGGGAGCGGGCACCGGGGAGCTGTTTTTT. This chain uses TRBV5-1 with TRBJ2-2, with 10 bases aligning to TRBD2. The trim removed 2 bases at V and 4 bases at J, leaving 5 bases unmatched. In germline, CDR1 is SGHRS, CDR2 YFSETQ. The CDR3 has 16 residues.

The chain joins TRBV2 to TRBJ2-7, with no clear D. This CDR3 has 13 amino acids. V was pared by 2 bases and J by 2 bases, with 7 bases between. Germline loops: CDR1 SNHLY, CDR2 FYNNEI. The chain's CDR3 is CASSEQQAYEQYF. The CDR3 bases are TGTGCCAGCAGTGAACAGCAGGCCTACGAGCAGTACTTC.

This chain uses TRBV7-6 with TRBJ2-2; possible D gene TRBD2, 7 bases. The CDR3 consists of 16 residues. Trimming took 3 bases from V and 6 from J, leaving 17 bases between them. Germline loops: CDR1 SGHVS, CDR2 FNYEAQ. CDR3 sequence (DNA): TGTGCCAGCAGCTTTCTAGCGATCGGGGGGCCCGGGGAGCTGTTTTTT. Encoded protein: CASSFLAIGGPGELFF. The complete variable domain, with remaining parts taken from reference TRBV7-6 and TRBJ2-2, reads GAGVSQSPRYKVTKRGQDVALRCDPISGHVSLYWYRQALGQGPEFLTYFNYEAQQDKSGLPNDRFSAERPEGSISTLTIQRTEQRDSAMYRCASSFLAIGGPGELFFGEGSRLTVL.